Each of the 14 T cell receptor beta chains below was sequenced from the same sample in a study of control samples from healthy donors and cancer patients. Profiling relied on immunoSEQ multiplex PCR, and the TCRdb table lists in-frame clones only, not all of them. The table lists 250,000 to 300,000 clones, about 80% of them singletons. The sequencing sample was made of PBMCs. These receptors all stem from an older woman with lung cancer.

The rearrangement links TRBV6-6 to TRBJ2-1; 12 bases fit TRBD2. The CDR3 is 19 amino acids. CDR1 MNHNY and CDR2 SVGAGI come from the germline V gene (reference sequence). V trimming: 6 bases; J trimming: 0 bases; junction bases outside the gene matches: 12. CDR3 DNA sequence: TGTGCCAGCAGCTCACCGGGACTAGCGGGCGGCCGCTCCTACAATGAGCAGTTCTTC. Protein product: CASSSPGLAGGRSYNEQFF.

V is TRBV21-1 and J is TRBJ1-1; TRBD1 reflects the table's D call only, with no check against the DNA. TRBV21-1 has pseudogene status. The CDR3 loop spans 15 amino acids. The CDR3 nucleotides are TGTGCCAGCAGCAAACGATTCGACAGGGAGACTGAAGCTTTCTTT. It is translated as CASSKRFDRETEAFF.

CDR3 DNA: TGTGCCAGCAGCCAAGATTGGGGATTGCGGGAGACCCAGTACTTC. Protein sequence: CASSQDWGLRETQYF. The V and J genes are TRBV4-2 and TRBJ2-5; D is unresolved. The CDR3 extends over 15 amino acids. With 0 bases removed from V and 5 bases from J, the gap between germline ends came to 13 bases. CDR1 LGHNA and CDR2 YNFKEQ come from the germline V gene.

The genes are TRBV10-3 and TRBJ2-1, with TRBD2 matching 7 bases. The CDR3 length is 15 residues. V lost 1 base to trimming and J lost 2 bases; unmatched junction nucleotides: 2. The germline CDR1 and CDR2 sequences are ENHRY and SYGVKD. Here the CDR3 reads CAISELSGAYNEQFF. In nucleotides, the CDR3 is TGTGCCATCAGTGAGTTAAGCGGGGCCTACAATGAGCAGTTCTTC.

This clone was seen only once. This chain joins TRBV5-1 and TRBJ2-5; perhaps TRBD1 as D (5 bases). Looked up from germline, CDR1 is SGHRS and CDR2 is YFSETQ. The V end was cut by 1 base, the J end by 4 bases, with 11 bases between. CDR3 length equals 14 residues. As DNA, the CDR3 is TGCGCCAGCAGCTTGCTCCCAGGGTCAGAGACCCAGTACTTC. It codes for CASSLLPGSETQYF.

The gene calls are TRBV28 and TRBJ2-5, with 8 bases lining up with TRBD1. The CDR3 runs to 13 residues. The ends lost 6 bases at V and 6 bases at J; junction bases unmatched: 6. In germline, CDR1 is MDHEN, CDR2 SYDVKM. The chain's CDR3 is CASSRGQGQTQYF. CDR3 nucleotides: TGTGCCAGCAGCCGCGGACAGGGCCAGACCCAGTACTTC.

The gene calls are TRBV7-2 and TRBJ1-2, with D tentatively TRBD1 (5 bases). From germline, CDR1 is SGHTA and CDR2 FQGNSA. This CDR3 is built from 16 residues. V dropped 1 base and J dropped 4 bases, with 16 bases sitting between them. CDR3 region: CASSLDSHVGLYGYTF. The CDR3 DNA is TGTGCCAGCAGCTTAGATTCGCATGTGGGGCTCTATGGCTACACCTTC.

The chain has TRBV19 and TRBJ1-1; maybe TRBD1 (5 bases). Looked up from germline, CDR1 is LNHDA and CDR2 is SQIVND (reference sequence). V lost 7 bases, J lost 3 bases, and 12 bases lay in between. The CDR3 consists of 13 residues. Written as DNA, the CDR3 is TGTGCCAGTATGACAGAAATGTACACTGAAGCTTTCTTT. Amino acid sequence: CASMTEMYTEAFF.

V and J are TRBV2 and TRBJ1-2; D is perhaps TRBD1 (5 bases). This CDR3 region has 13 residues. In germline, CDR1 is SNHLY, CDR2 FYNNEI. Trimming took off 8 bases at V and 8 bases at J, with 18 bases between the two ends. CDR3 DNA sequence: TGTGCCAGCCACTTGGAGGGGTTTTCCGGCTACACCTTC. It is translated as CASHLEGFSGYTF.

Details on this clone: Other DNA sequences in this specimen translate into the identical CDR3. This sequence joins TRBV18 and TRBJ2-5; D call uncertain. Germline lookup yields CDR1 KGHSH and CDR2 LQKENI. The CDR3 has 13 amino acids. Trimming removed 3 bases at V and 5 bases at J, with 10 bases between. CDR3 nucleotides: TGTGCCAGCTCACCCGGTGGCTCTGAGACCCAGTACTTC. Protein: CASSPGGSETQYF.

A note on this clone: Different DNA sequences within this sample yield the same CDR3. The CDR3 is CAISESGEQYF. In DNA form, the CDR3 reads TGTGCCATCAGTGAGTCGGGGGAGCAGTACTTC. The rearrangement uses TRBV10-3 and TRBJ2-7; D ambiguous. Germline CDR1 ENHRY, CDR2 SYGVKD. The V end was cut by 0 bases, the J end by 7 bases, with 4 bases between. The CDR3 length is 11 residues.

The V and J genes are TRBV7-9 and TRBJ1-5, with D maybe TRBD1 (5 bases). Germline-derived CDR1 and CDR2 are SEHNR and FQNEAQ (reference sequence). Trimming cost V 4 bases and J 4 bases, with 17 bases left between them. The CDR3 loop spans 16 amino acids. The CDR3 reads CASSSRGGPENQPQHF. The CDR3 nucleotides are TGTGCCAGCAGCTCGAGGGGCGGACCGGAAAATCAGCCCCAGCATTTT.

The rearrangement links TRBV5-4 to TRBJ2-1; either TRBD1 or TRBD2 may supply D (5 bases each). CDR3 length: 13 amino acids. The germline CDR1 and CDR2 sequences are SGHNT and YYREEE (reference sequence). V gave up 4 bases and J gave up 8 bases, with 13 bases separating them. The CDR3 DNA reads TGTGCCAGCAGCACTCCATGGGACCATGAGCAGTTCTTC. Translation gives CASSTPWDHEQFF.

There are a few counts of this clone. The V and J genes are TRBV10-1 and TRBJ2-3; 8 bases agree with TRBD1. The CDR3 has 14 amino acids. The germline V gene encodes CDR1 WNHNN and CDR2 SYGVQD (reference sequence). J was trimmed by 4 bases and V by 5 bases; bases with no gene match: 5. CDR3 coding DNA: TGCGCCAGCAGTCCAGGGGGCGCGCCAGATACGCAGTATTTT. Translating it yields CASSPGGAPDTQYF.